This paragraph reports one T cell receptor (beta chain). Its antigen is not known. A second roughly 6 to 12 cycle PCR used barcoded and J-beta primers. TCRdb called the 5' RACE reads again in MiXCR, with one record for every CDR3 protein. The sample has 1.4 million or so distinct CDR3 sequences, around 40% seen once. This CDR3 has 14 amino acids. Germline CDR1 SEHNR, CDR2 FQNEAQ (reference sequence). Trimming took 5 bases from V and 0 from J, leaving 10 bases between them. These data belong to a study of blood T cells in healthy people across ages. Overall study findings and caveats: Among long-lived donors, naive CD4+ cells were more numerous and diversity higher than in aged donors.

This sequence joins TRBV7-9 and TRBJ2-5, with no clear D. The source is a woman aged 18-35 years in good health. Sample: blood. The CDR3 DNA reads as TGTGCCAGCAGCCTTAGTCCCTACCAAGAGACCCAGTACTTC. Residues: CASSLSPYQETQYF.